The clone carrying this TCR beta chain has a handful of counts. Its antigen is as yet unknown. The CDR3 covers 17 residues. The germline CDR1 and CDR2 sequences are LGHNT and FRNRAP. The junction had 15 bases not matched to a gene; V was cut back by 0 bases and J by 8 bases. This sample stems from a study of blood T cells in healthy people across ages. Study findings and constraints: Possibly, changes in expanded clonotypes were confounded because donor CMV status was unknown.

Next came a second PCR, run for roughly 7 to 12 cycles, which used a sample-barcoded 5' primer along with a J-beta primer mix. MiXCR was run by TCRdb on the 5' RACE reads, yielding one entry per CDR3 protein. The sample shows around 1,900,000 distinct CDR3 sequences, approximately 39% of them seen only once. The authors drew about 10 milliliters of peripheral blood from each donor. Isolated PBMCs totaled at least 7 million in each sample. The TCR was taken from a human donor in good health. The sample taken for sequencing was blood. V and J are TRBV12-5 and TRBJ1-2; 7 nucleotides match TRBD1. CDR3 bases: TGTGCTAGTGGTTTGGTATACAAACAGGGGAACAATCGCGGCTACACCTTC. Its translation is CASGLVYKQGNNRGYTF.